This T cell receptor beta chain was identified during a study of molecular identifiers for immune sequencing clone quantification. Trimming pared 6 bases from V and 6 bases from J, leaving 21 bases between. CDR3 length equals 15 residues. Germline CDR1 and CDR2: DFQATT and SNEGSKA (reference sequence). Whole-study results and caveats: Barcode-sharing identical TCR molecules could underestimate highly expanded clone sizes.

Previously described methods and listed TCR primers produced bulk TCR libraries. TCRdb re-derived calls from the PCR reads in MiXCR, one entry per CDR3 protein. This sample carries roughly 300,000 distinct CDR3 sequences, 24% of them seen once, and the ten largest clones take 0.74%. This clonotype was found a few times. Its target is not known. V gene TRBV20-1 combines with J gene TRBJ1-5, with a tentative D call TRBD1 (6 bases). Sequenced input: naive CD8+ T cells from blood, with Jurkat cell RNA spiked in. Regarding subset: FACS-sorted CD8+CD4-CCR7+CD45RA+ naive T cells. The sequence was collected from a human donor in good health. Some libraries in this study had Jurkat cell RNA spiked in. The CDR3 here is CSAHNYRVPSQPQHF. As DNA, the CDR3 is TGCAGTGCACATAACTACAGGGTTCCGAGTCAGCCCCAGCATTTT.